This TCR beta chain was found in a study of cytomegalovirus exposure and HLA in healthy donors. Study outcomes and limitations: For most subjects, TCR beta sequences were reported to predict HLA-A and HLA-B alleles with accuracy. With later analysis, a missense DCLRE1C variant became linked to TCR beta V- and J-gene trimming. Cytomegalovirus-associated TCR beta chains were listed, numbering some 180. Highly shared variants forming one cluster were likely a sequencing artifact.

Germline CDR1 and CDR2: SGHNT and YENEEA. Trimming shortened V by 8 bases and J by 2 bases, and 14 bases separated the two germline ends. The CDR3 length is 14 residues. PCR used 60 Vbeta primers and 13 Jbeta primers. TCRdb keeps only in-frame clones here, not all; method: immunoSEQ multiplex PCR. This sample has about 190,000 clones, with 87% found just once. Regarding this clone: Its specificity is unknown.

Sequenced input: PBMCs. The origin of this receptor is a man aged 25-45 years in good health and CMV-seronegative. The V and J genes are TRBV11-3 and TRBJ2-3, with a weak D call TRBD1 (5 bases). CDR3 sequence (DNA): TGTGCCAGCGGCAGGGCATGGGACACAGATACGCAGTATTTT. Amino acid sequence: CASGRAWDTDTQYF. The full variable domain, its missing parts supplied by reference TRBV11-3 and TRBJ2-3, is EAGVVQSPRYKIIEKKQPVAFWCNPISGHNTLYWYLQNLGQGPELLIRYENEEAVDDSQLPKDRFSAERLKGVDSTLKIQPAELGDSAVYLCASGRAWDTDTQYFGPGTRLTVL.